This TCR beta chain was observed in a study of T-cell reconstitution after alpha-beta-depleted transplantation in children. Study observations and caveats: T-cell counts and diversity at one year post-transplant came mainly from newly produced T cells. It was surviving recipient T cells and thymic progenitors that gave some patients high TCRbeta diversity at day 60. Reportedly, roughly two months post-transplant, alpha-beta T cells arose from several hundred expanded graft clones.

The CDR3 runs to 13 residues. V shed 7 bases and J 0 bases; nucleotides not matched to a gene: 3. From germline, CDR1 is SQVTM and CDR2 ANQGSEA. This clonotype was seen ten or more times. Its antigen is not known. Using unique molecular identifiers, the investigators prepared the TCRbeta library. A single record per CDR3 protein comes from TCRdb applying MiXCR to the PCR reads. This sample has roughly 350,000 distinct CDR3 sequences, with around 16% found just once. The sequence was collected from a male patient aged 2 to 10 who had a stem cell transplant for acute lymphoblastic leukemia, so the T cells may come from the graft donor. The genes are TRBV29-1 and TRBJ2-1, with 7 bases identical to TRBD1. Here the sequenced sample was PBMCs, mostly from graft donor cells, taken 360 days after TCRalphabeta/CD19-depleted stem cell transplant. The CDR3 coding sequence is TGCAGCGATGGGACAGTCTCCTACAATGAGCAGTTCTTC. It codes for CSDGTVSYNEQFF.